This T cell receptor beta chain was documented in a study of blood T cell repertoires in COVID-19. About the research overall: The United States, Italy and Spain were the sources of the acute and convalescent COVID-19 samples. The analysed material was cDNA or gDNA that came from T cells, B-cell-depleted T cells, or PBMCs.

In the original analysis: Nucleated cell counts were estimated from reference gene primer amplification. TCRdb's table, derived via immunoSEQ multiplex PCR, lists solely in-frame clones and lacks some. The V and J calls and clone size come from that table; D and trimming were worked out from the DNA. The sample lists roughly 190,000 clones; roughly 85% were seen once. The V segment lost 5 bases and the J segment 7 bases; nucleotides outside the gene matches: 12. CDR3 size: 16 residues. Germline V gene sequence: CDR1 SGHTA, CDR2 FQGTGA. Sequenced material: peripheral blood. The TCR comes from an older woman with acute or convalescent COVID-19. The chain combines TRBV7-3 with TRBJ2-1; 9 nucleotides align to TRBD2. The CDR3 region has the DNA TGTGCCAGCAGCGGTACTGGCGGGAGGGCGTTGAATGAGCAGTTCTTC. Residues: CASSGTGGRALNEQFF. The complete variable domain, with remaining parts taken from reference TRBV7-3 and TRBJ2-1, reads GAGVSQTPSNKVTEKGKYVELRCDPISGHTALYWYRQSLGQGPEFLIYFQGTGAADDSGLPNDRFFAVRPEGSVSTLKIQRTERGDSAVYLCASSGTGGRALNEQFFGPGTRLTVL.